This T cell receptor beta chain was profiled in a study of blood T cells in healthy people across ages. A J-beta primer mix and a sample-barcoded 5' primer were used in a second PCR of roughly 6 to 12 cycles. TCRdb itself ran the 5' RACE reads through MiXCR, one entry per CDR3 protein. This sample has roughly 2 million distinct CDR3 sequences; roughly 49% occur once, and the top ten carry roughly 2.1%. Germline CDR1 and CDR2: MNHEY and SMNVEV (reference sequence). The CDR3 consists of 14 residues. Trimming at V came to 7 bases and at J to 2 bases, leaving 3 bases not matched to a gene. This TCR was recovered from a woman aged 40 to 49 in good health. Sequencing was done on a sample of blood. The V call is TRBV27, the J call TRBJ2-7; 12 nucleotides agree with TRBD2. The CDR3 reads CASTWTSGAYEQYF. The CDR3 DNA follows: TGTGCCAGCACCTGGACTAGCGGGGCCTACGAGCAGTACTTC.